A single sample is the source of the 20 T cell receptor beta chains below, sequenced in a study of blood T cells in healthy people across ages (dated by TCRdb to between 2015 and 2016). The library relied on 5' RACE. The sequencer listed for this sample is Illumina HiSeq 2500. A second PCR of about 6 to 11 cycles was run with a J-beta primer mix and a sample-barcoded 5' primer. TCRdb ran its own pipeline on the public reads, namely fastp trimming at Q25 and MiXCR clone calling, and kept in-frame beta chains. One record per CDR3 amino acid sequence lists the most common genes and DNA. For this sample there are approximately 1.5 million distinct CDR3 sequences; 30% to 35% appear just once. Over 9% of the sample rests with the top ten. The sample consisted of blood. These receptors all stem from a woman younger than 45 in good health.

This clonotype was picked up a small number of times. CDR3 sequence reads: CAISEAQITDTQYF. Here the CDR3 DNA reads TGTGCCATCAGTGAAGCGCAAATCACAGATACGCAGTATTTT. V and J are TRBV10-3 and TRBJ2-3; the D is unclear. CDR1 and CDR2 from the germline V gene are ENHRY and SYGVKD. V was pared by 3 bases and J by 2 bases, with 9 bases between. The CDR3 length is 14 residues.

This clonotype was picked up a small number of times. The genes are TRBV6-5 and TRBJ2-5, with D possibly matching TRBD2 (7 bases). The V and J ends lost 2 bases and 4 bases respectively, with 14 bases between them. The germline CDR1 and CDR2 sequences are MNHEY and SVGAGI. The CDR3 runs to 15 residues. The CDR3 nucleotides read TGTGCCAGCAGTTACGAAGGCGGGGGCGGAGAGACCCAGTACTTC. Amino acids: CASSYEGGGGETQYF.

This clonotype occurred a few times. The CDR3 spells CATSRVSGTSPLGTDTQYF. For the CDR3, the DNA is TGTGCCACCAGCAGAGTCTCCGGGACTAGTCCTTTGGGGACAGATACGCAGTATTTT. V is TRBV15 and J is TRBJ2-3, with 8 positions matching TRBD2. V lost 1 base, J lost 3 bases, and 15 bases stayed unmatched. This CDR3 comprises 19 residues. Per the germline V gene, CDR1 is LNHNV and CDR2 is YYDKDF (reference sequence). The full variable domain, with the rest looked up from reference TRBV15 and TRBJ2-3, is DAMVIQNPRYQVTQFGKPVTLSCSQTLNHNVMYWYQQKSSQAPKLLFHYYDKDFNNEADTPDNFQSRRPNTSFCFLDIRSPGLGDTAMYLCATSRVSGTSPLGTDTQYFGPGTRLTVL.

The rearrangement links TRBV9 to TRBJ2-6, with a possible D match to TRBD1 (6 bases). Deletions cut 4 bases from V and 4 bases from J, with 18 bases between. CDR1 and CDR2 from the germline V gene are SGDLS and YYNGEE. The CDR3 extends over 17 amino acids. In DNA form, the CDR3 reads TGTGCCAGCAGCAAAGACAGGATCTGGCCCGGGGCCAACGTCCTGACTTTC. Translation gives CASSKDRIWPGANVLTF.

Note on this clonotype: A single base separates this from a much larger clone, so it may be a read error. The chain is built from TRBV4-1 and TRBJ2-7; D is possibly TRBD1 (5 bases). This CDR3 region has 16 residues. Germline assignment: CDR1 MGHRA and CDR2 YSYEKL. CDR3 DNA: TGCGCCTGCAGCCAAGTAGGGGTTCAGCCCTCAGACGAGCAGTACTTC. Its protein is CACSQVGVQPSDEQYF.

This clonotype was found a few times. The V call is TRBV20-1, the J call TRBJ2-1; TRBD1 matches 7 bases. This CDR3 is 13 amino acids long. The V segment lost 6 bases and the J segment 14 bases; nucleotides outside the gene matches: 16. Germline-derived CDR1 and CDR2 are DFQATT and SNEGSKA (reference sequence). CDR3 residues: CSAEAQGPTGKFF. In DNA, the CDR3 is TGCAGTGCCGAGGCACAGGGGCCAACAGGGAAGTTCTTC.

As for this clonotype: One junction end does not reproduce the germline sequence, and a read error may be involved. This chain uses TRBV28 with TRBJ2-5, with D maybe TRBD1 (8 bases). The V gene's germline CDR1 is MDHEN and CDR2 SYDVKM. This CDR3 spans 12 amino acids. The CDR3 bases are TGTGTCAGCGGGACAGGCCAAGAGACCCAGTACTTC. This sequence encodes CVSGTGQETQYF.

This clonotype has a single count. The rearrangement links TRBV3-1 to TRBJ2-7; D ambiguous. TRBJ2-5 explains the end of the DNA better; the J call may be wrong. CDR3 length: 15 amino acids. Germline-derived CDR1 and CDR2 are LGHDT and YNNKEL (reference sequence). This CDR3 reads CASSQSETGGETQYF. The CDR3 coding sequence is TGTGCCAGCAGCCAGAGTGAGACGGGCGGCGAGACCCAGTACTTC.

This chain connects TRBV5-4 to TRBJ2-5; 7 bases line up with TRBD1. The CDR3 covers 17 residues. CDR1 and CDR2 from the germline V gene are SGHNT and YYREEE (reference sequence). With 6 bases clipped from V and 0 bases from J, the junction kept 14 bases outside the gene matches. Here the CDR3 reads CASTNHPPGQYQETQYF. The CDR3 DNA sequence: TGTGCCAGCACCAACCACCCACCGGGACAGTACCAAGAGACCCAGTACTTC.

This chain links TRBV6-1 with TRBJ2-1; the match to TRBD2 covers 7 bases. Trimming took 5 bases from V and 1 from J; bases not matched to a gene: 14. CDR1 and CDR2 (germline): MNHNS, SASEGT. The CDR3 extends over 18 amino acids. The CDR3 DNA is TGTGCCAGCAGTCCCTGGGGGAGGGAGGGTAATTCCTACAATGAGCAGTTCTTC. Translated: CASSPWGREGNSYNEQFF.

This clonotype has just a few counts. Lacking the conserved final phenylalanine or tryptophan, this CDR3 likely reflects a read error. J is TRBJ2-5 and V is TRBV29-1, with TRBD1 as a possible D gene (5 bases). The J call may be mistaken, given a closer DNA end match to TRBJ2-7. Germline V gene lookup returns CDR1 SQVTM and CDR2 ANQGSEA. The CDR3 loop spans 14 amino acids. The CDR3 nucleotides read TGCAGCGTTGAAGAGGGTCTGGGGCAGGGCGAGCAGTACTGC. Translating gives CSVEEGLGQGEQYC.

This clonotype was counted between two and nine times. The CDR3 loop is CASSSVETEAFF. CDR3 nucleotide sequence: TGTGCCAGCAGCTCCGTCGAAACTGAAGCTTTCTTT. The J gene is TRBJ1-1, the V gene TRBV13, with D unclear. V was pared by 4 bases and J by 5 bases, with 8 bases between. The CDR3 loop spans 12 amino acids. Germline CDR1 reads PRHDT; CDR2 reads FYEKMQ (reference sequence). Drawing the rest from reference TRBV13 and TRBJ1-1, the complete variable domain is AAGVIQSPRHLIKEKRETATLKCYPIPRHDTVYWYQQGPGQDPQFLISFYEKMQSDKGSIPDRFSAQQFSDYHSELNMSSLELGDSALYFCASSSVETEAFFGQGTRLTVV.

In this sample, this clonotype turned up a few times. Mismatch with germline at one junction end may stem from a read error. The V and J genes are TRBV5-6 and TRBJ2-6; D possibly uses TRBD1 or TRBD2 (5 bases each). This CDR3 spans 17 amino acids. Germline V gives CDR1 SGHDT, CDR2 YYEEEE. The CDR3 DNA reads TGTGCCAGCAGTTCGCTAGCCCCCCCCACTGGGGCCAACGTCCCGACTTTC. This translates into CASSSLAPPTGANVPTF.

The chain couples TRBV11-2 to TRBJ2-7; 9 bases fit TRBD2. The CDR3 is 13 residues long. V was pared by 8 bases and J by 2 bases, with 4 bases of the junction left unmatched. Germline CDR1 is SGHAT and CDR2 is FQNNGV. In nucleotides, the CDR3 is TGTGCCAGCCTCACTAGCGGGCCCTACGAGCAGTACTTC. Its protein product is CASLTSGPYEQYF.

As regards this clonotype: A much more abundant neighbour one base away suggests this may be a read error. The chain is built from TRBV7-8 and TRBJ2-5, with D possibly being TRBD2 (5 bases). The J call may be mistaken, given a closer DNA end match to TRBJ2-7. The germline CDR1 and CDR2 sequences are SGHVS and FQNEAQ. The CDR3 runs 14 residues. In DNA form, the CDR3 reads TGTGCCAGCAGCTTACCTACGGGGTTCGACGAGCAGTACTTC. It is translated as CASSLPTGFDEQYF.

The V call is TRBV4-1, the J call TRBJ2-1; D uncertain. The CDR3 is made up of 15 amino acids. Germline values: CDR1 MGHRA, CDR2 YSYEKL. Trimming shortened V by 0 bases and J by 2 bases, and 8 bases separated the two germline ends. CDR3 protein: CASSQDRTTYNEQFF. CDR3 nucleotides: TGCGCCAGCAGCCAAGATCGAACAACCTACAATGAGCAGTTCTTC.

CDR3 loop: CASGGGSGRVNEQFF. DNA for the CDR3: TGTGCCAGCGGAGGAGGAAGCGGGAGGGTTAATGAGCAGTTCTTC. The chain recombines TRBV28 with TRBJ2-1, with TRBD2 identical over 10 bases. The CDR3 extends over 15 amino acids. CDR1 MDHEN and CDR2 SYDVKM come from the germline V gene. V was pared by 8 bases and J by 7 bases, with 11 bases of the junction left unmatched. The whole variable domain, remainder taken from reference TRBV28 and TRBJ2-1, is DVKVTQSSRYLVKRTGEKVFLECVQDMDHENMFWYRQDPGLGLRLIYFSYDVKMKEKGDIPEGYSVSREKKERFSLILESASTNQTSMYLCASGGGSGRVNEQFFGPGTRLTVL.

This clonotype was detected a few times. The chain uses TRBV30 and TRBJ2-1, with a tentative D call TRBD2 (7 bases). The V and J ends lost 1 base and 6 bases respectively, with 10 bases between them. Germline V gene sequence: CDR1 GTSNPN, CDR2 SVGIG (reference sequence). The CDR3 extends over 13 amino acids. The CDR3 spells CAWSERGGNEQFF. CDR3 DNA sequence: TGTGCCTGGAGTGAGAGGGGGGGCAATGAGCAGTTCTTC.

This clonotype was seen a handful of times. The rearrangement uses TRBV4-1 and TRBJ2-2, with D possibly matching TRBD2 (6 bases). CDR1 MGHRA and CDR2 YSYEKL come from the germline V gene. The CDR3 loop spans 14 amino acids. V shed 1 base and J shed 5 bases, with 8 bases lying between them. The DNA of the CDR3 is TGCGCCAGCAGCCAAGTTCGGGGGACCGGGGAGCTGTTTTTT. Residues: CASSQVRGTGELFF.

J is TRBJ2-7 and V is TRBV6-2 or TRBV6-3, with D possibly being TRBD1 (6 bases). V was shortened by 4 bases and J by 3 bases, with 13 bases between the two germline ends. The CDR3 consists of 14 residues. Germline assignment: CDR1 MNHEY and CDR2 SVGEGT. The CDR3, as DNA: TGTGCCAGCAGTTTAGGACAGAACCTCTACGAGCAGTACTTC. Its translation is CASSLGQNLYEQYF.